A single sample is the source of the 21 T cell receptor beta chains below, sequenced in a study of blood T cell repertoires in COVID-19. Sequencing was performed with immunoSEQ multiplex PCR; in TCRdb, only in-frame clones are kept and a portion is missing. The repertoire holds 350,000 to 450,000 clones, with nearly 90% as singletons. Sample: PBMCs or T cells enriched from blood (not recorded which). The receptors were gathered from a woman aged 18-29 years who had been exposed to COVID-19.

The V call is TRBV6-2 or TRBV6-3, the J call TRBJ1-6; 7 nucleotides line up with TRBD1. The CDR3 is 13 residues long. Per germline, CDR1 MNHEY and CDR2 SVGEGT. V lost 6 bases to trimming and J lost 8 bases; unmatched junction nucleotides: 4. The CDR3 here is CASSIDRDSPLHF. For the CDR3, the DNA is TGTGCCAGCAGCATAGACAGGGATTCACCCCTCCACTTT.

The chain employs TRBV5-1 and TRBJ2-5; TRBD1 is a possible D gene (7 bases). Trimming stripped 0 bases from V and 5 bases from J, with 17 bases between. The CDR3 sequence is 16 residues long. Looked up from germline, CDR1 is SGHRS and CDR2 is YFSETQ. As DNA, the CDR3 is TGCGCCAGCAGCTTGGAGTATCCAGGGGGGCCGGAGACCCAGTACTTC. Translating it yields CASSLEYPGGPETQYF.

The chain couples TRBV4-2 to TRBJ1-4; possibly TRBD1 for D (5 bases). The CDR3 loop spans 16 amino acids. V was clipped by 0 bases and J by 6 bases, with 14 bases between them. CDR1 and CDR2 from the germline V gene are LGHNA and YNFKEQ. CDR3 DNA: TGTGCCAGCAGCCAAGAGTCTGGGACTGTAGATGAAAAACTGTTTTTT. Protein product: CASSQESGTVDEKLFF.

On this clone: This same CDR3 is encoded by further DNA sequences in the sample. The chain has TRBV27 and TRBJ2-7; TRBD2 agrees at 11 bases. CDR3 length equals 14 residues. With V trimmed by 4 bases and J by 4 bases, 3 bases remained unmatched. Per germline, CDR1 MNHEY and CDR2 SMNVEV (reference sequence). The CDR3 region is CASSSGTSGYEQYF. Here the CDR3 DNA reads TGTGCCAGCAGTTCCGGGACTAGCGGTTACGAGCAGTACTTC.

The chain employs TRBV27 and TRBJ1-5; TRBD1 matches at 8 bases. V lost 2 bases to trimming and J lost 3 bases; unmatched junction nucleotides: 6. The CDR3 contains 16 residues. The germline CDR1 and CDR2 sequences are MNHEY and SMNVEV (reference sequence). CDR3 region: CASSLAATGVNQPQHF. The CDR3 region has the DNA TGTGCCAGCAGTTTAGCTGCGACAGGGGTCAATCAGCCCCAGCATTTT.

The chain carries TRBV15 and TRBJ2-1; 9 bases map to TRBD1. The V gene's germline CDR1 is LNHNV and CDR2 YYDKDF (reference sequence). This CDR3 comprises 17 residues. V lost 1 base and J lost 2; bases outside the gene matches: 6. CDR3 residues: CATSRVAGTGTYNEQFF. In nucleotides, the CDR3 is TGTGCCACCAGCAGAGTGGCCGGGACAGGGACCTACAATGAGCAGTTCTTC.

There are a few counts of this clone. V gene TRBV7-2 combines with J gene TRBJ2-5; 9 bases are shared with TRBD2. Trimming removed 3 bases from V and 4 bases from J; junction bases left unmatched: 3. The CDR3 is 14 residues long. Germline assignment: CDR1 SGHTA and CDR2 FQGNSA. The CDR3 region has the DNA TGTGCCAGCAGCTTTCGCGGGAGGGGAGAGACCCAGTACTTC. It is translated as CASSFRGRGETQYF.

V is TRBV6-1 and J is TRBJ2-7, with 10 nucleotides matching TRBD2. With 4 bases clipped from V and 5 bases from J, the junction kept 17 bases outside the gene matches. Germline CDR1 MNHNS, CDR2 SASEGT. The CDR3 contains 18 residues. As DNA, the CDR3 is TGTGCCAGCAGTGTACGACCTCCCTTTGGGACTAGCGACCACGAGCAGTACTTC. Translating gives CASSVRPPFGTSDHEQYF.

The V and J genes are TRBV21-1 and TRBJ1-5; TRBD1, the table's D call, was not compared with the DNA. TRBV21-1 is a recognized pseudogene. CDR3 length: 17 amino acids. The CDR3 region is CASSSGTGGYSNQPQHF. Here the CDR3 DNA reads TGTGCCAGCAGCTCCGGGACAGGGGGCTATAGCAATCAGCCCCAGCATTTT.

The chain recombines TRBV5-1 with TRBJ2-1; 12 positions match TRBD2. CDR1 and CDR2 (germline): SGHRS, YFSETQ. Trimming cost V 0 bases and J 0 bases; bases outside gene matches: 7. The CDR3 extends over 19 amino acids. The CDR3 loop is CASSLGLAGAGSSYNEQFF. The CDR3 DNA sequence: TGCGCCAGCAGCTTGGGACTAGCGGGAGCGGGAAGCTCCTACAATGAGCAGTTCTTC.

The V and J genes are TRBV7-2 and TRBJ2-3; weak D call: TRBD1 (6 bases). The CDR3 runs 13 residues. The V gene lost 6 bases and the J gene lost 9 bases, with 16 bases spanning the gap. CDR1 is SGHTA, CDR2 FQGNSA, per germline. Here the CDR3 DNA reads TGTGCCAGCAGTCCGGACAGCTCCATGACGCAGTATTTT. Translation: CASSPDSSMTQYF.

V usage is TRBV18 and J usage is TRBJ2-1; 8 positions agree with TRBD2. V shed 2 bases and J 6 bases; nucleotides not matched to a gene: 6. The CDR3 consists of 15 residues. Looked up from germline, CDR1 is KGHSH and CDR2 is LQKENI. The CDR3 DNA reads as TGTGCCAGCTCACCAGGACCCGGGACTAGCAATGAGCAGTTCTTC. Translation gives CASSPGPGTSNEQFF. The full variable domain, in which reference TRBV18 and TRBJ2-1 provide the parts outside the CDR3, is NAGVMQNPRHLVRRRGQEARLRCSPMKGHSHVYWYRQLPEEGLKFMVYLQKENIIDESGMPKERFSAEFPKEGPSILRIQQVVRGDSAAYFCASSPGPGTSNEQFFGPGTRLTVL.

This clone was detected a few times. The chain recombines TRBV7-9 with TRBJ1-5; D perhaps matches TRBD1 (5 bases). The germline gives CDR1 SEHNR, CDR2 FQNEAQ (reference sequence). V was shortened by 1 base and J by 6 bases, with 13 bases between the two germline ends. The length of the CDR3 is 15 residues. Here the CDR3 reads CASSLETGVGQPQHF. The CDR3 bases are TGTGCCAGCAGCTTAGAAACAGGAGTAGGTCAGCCCCAGCATTTT.

The chain combines TRBV19 with TRBJ2-3; 7 bases line up with TRBD2. V was clipped by 10 bases and J by 2 bases; unmatched bases: 12. Germline V CDR1 and CDR2: LNHDA, SQIVND (reference sequence). The CDR3 is 15 residues long. The CDR3 DNA reads as TGTGCCACTAAAGGAGCTAGCGGCATCACAGATACGCAGTATTTT. Protein product: CATKGASGITDTQYF.

CDR3 protein: CATSRGFSGNTIYF. The CDR3 bases are TGTGCCACCTCAAGGGGGTTTTCTGGAAACACCATATATTTT. This chain uses TRBV9 with TRBJ1-3, with a possible D match to TRBD1 (6 bases). Germline assignment: CDR1 SGDLS and CDR2 YYNGEE. The CDR3 length is 14 residues. With 9 bases removed from V and 1 base from J, the gap between germline ends came to 14 bases. The full variable domain, completed using reference TRBV9 and TRBJ1-3, is DSGVTQTPKHLITATGQRVTLRCSPRSGDLSVYWYQQSLDQGLQFLIQYYNGEERAKGNILERFSAQQFPDLHSELNLSSLELGDSALYFCATSRGFSGNTIYFGEGSWLTVV.

The gene calls are TRBV19 and TRBJ2-2; weak D call: TRBD2 (6 bases). Trimming stripped 7 bases from V and 4 bases from J, with 13 bases between. CDR1 and CDR2 (germline): LNHDA, SQIVND (reference sequence). The CDR3 runs to 14 residues. The DNA for the CDR3 is TGTGCCAGTACCCGGGAGTGGGGCACCGGGGAGCTGTTTTTT. It encodes CASTREWGTGELFF.

The chain is built from TRBV28 and TRBJ2-4; D is possibly TRBD2 (6 bases). This CDR3 is 13 amino acids long. Germline lookup yields CDR1 MDHEN and CDR2 SYDVKM. The V gene lost 4 bases and the J gene lost 9 bases, with 13 bases spanning the gap. The CDR3 loop is CASSSRDSGIQYF. The CDR3 nucleotides read TGTGCCAGCAGTTCCCGGGATAGCGGCATTCAGTACTTC.

This chain joins TRBV7-9 and TRBJ2-3, with 8 positions matching TRBD2. The CDR3 covers 16 residues. V lost 5 bases to trimming and J lost 1 base; unmatched junction nucleotides: 8. The germline gives CDR1 SEHNR, CDR2 FQNEAQ (reference sequence). The CDR3 bases are TGTGCCAGCAGCCAAAGTCGAGCGGGGGGCACAGATACGCAGTATTTT. Translation: CASSQSRAGGTDTQYF.

The V gene is TRBV29-1, the J gene TRBJ2-4; tentative D call: TRBD2 (6 bases). From germline, CDR1 is SQVTM and CDR2 ANQGSEA. The CDR3 sequence is 12 residues long. The V end was cut by 3 bases, the J end by 8 bases, with 11 bases between. The CDR3 coding sequence is TGCAGCGTTGACCCAGGAGGGGACATTCAGTACTTC. It translates to CSVDPGGDIQYF.

This rearrangement joins TRBV5-1 to TRBJ2-3; D is unresolved. The germline gives CDR1 SGHRS, CDR2 YFSETQ. This CDR3 spans 17 amino acids. The V gene lost 4 bases and the J gene lost 0 bases, with 18 bases spanning the gap. CDR3 DNA: TGCGCCAGCAGCAAGGTTCCAGGAACCCCTAGCACAGATACGCAGTATTTT. Translating gives CASSKVPGTPSTDTQYF.

The chain combines TRBV7-9 with TRBJ1-2; 9 nucleotides agree with TRBD1. This CDR3 spans 14 amino acids. In germline, CDR1 is SEHNR, CDR2 FQNEAQ (reference sequence). The junction had 10 bases not matched to a gene; V was cut back by 7 bases and J by 7 bases. Written as DNA, the CDR3 is TGTGCCAGCACCTGGGACAGGGAGGAGTTTGGCTACACCTTC. It is translated as CASTWDREEFGYTF.